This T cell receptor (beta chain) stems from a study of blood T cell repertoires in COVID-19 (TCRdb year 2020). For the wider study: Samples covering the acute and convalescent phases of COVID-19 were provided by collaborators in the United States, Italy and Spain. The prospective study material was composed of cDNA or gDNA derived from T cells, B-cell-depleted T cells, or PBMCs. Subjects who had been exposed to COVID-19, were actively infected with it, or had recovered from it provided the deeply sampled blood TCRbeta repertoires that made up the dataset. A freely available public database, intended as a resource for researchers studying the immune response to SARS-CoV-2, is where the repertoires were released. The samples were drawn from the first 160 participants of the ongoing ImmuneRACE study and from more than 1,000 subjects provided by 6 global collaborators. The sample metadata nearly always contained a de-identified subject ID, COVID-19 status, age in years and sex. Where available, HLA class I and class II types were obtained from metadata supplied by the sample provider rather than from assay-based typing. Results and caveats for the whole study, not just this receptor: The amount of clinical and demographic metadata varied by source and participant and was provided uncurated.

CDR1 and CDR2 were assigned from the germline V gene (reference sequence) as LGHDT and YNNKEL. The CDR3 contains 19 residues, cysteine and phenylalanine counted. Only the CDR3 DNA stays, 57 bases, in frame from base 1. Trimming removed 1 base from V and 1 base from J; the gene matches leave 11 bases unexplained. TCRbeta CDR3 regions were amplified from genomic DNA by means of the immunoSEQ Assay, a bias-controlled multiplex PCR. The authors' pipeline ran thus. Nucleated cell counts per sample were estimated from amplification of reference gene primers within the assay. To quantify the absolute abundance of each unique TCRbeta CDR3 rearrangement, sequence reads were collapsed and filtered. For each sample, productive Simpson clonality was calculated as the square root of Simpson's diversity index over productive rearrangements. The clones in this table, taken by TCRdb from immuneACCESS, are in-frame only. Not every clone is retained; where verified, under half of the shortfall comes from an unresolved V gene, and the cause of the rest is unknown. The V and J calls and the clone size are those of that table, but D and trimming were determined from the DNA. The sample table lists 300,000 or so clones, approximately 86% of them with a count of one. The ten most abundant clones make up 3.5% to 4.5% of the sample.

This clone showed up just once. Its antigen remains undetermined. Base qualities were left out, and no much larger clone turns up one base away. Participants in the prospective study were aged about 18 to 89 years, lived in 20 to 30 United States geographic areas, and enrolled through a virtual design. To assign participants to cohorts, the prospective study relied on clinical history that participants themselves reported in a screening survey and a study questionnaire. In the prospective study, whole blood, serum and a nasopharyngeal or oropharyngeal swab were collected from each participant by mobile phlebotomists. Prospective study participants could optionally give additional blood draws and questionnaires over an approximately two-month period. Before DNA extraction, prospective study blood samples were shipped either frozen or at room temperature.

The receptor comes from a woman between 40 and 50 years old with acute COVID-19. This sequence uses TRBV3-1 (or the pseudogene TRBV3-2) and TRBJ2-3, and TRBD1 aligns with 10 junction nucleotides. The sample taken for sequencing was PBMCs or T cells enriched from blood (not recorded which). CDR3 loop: CASSQGGTGVIVGTDTQYF. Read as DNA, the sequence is TGTGCCAGCAGCCAAGGGGGGACAGGGGTGATTGTTGGCACAGATACGCAGTATTTT.